This TCR beta chain derives from a study of regulatory T cells in long-lasting Graves disease. This clonotype was picked up many times. V lost 3 bases and J 5 bases, leaving 19 bases between the germline ends. The CDR3 consists of 17 residues. Germline CDR1 and CDR2: MNHEY and SMNVEV (reference sequence). Arm-PCR with iRepertoire HTBI primers amplified the CDR3 regions for these TCR beta libraries. TCRdb recomputed calls from the multiplex PCR reads with MiXCR, one row per CDR3 protein. This table holds around 330,000 distinct CDR3 sequences, about a sixth found once. Time point defined: newly diagnosed GD, antithyroid drugs for less than 3 months. Following extraction of RNA from PBMCs, that RNA was used to make the TCR library.

The material was peripheral blood mononuclear cells (PBMCs), obtained at new diagnosis, from a patient treated with antithyroid drugs. The rearrangement uses TRBV27 and TRBJ2-2; D is unresolved. The clonotype comes from a female donor with Graves disease. The DNA of the CDR3 is TGTGCCAGCAGTTTCCGCCCCAGTCTAATAAAGACCGGGGAGCTGTTTTTT. It yields the protein CASSFRPSLIKTGELFF.